This T cell receptor beta chain was documented in a study of T cell repertoires in aging, cancer and after chemotherapy. Across the whole study: Clear clonal overlap appeared across healthy donor samples taken over several months to years. Study results and limitations: In healthy donors, age-related TCR diversity loss mainly reflected lost richness. In each cancer cohort, median generation probability increased across chemotherapy, suggesting thymic output rebounded.

TCR beta rearrangements were amplified from peripheral blood genomic DNA. Comments on this clonotype: Its antigen is as yet unknown.

The CDR3 is made up of 14 amino acids. CDR1 SGHNT and CDR2 YYREEE come from the germline V gene (reference sequence). With V trimmed by 3 bases and J by 1 base, 3 bases remained unmatched. A mixed TRB-A/B primer pool amplified rearranged TRB by multiplex touch-down PCR. Each CDR3 protein gets one entry after TCRdb re-called the multiplex PCR reads with MiXCR. The sample carries about 9,700 distinct CDR3 sequences, around 35% recorded once. Source material: blood. This TCR was recovered from a human donor in good health. V and J are TRBV5-4 and TRBJ1-1; 7 nucleotides align to TRBD1. This CDR3 reads CASSSRDRNTEAFF. CDR3 nucleotide sequence: TGTGCCAGCAGCTCCCGGGACAGGAACACTGAAGCTTTCTTT.